Following are 30 T cell receptor beta chains from one sample sequenced in a study of T-cell memory formation after mild COVID-19. TCRdb passed the 5' RACE reads through MiXCR, listing each CDR3 protein once. The sample has 300,000 to 400,000 distinct CDR3 sequences, roughly 14% seen once. Sequencing used PBMCs or a T cell subset sorted from them (not recorded which). All receptors derive from a man between 18 and 29 years old who had mild COVID-19 (a few samples of this study predate the infection). Cell type and time point are not known.

The chain recombines TRBV28 with TRBJ2-5, with D perhaps being TRBD1 or TRBD2 (5 bases each). The CDR3 is 15 residues long. Germline assignment: CDR1 MDHEN and CDR2 SYDVKM. V lost 2 bases, J lost 7 bases, and 17 bases lay in between. CDR3 coding DNA: TGTGCCAGCAGTTTAGTGGGACCAACAAGCGGGACCCAGTACTTC. Translating it yields CASSLVGPTSGTQYF. Filled out from reference TRBV28 and TRBJ2-5, the complete variable domain reads DVKVTQSSRYLVKRTGEKVFLECVQDMDHENMFWYRQDPGLGLRLIYFSYDVKMKEKGDIPEGYSVSREKKERFSLILESASTNQTSMYLCASSLVGPTSGTQYFGPGTRLLVL.

This clonotype was counted a few times. J is TRBJ2-7 and V is TRBV7-3; D might be TRBD2 (6 bases). V was shortened by 2 bases and J by 2 bases, with 13 bases between the two germline ends. The CDR3 length is 15 residues. Per germline, CDR1 SGHTA and CDR2 FQGTGA. CDR3 sequence reads: CASSLGPAGPYEQYF. DNA of the CDR3: TGTGCCAGCAGCTTAGGGCCCGCGGGACCCTACGAGCAGTACTTC.

This clonotype was seen a handful of times. The genes are TRBV6-2 or TRBV6-3 and TRBJ1-1; no clear D gene. V shed 8 bases and J shed 0 bases, with 10 bases lying between them. Germline CDR1 reads MNHEY; CDR2 reads SVGEGT. The CDR3 is 13 residues long. The CDR3 sequence: CASLFTVNTEAFF. Here the CDR3 DNA reads TGTGCCAGCCTATTCACAGTGAACACTGAAGCTTTCTTT.

The chain recombines TRBV2 with TRBJ1-3; D remains ambiguous. V gave up 2 bases and J gave up 2 bases, with 10 bases separating them. Germline lookup yields CDR1 SNHLY and CDR2 FYNNEI. The CDR3 extends over 15 amino acids. The CDR3 spells CASSESYGAGNTIYF. As DNA, the CDR3 is TGTGCCAGCAGTGAAAGTTATGGGGCTGGAAACACCATATATTTT.

The chain carries TRBV12-3 or TRBV12-4 and TRBJ1-1; D remains unclear. The V end lost 6 bases, the J end lost 0 bases, and 5 bases lay between the germline ends. The CDR3 extends over 12 amino acids. In DNA form, the CDR3 reads TGTGCCAGCAGCCCCATGAACACTGAAGCTTTCTTT. It translates to CASSPMNTEAFF.

This clonotype was detected ten times or more. The genes are TRBV4-1 and TRBJ1-1; D may be TRBD1 (5 bases). The CDR3 is 15 amino acids. The V and J ends lost 0 bases and 5 bases respectively, with 13 bases between them. Germline V gene data show CDR1 as MGHRA and CDR2 as YSYEKL. The CDR3 nucleotides read TGCGCCAGCAGCCAAGAAGCTCGGGGCGGAACTGAAGCTTTCTTT. It specifies CASSQEARGGTEAFF.

This clonotype came up many times. The V call is TRBV4-2, the J call TRBJ1-6; 10 nucleotides match TRBD1. This CDR3 is built from 14 residues. The J segment lost 10 bases and the V segment lost 6 bases, leaving 6 bases of the junction unmatched. Germline V CDR1 and CDR2: LGHNA, YNFKEQ. The CDR3 loop is CASRTGTGDSPLHF. The CDR3 DNA reads TGTGCCAGCAGAACCGGGACAGGGGACTCACCCCTCCACTTT.

Only a few counts were recorded for this clonotype. This chain joins TRBV5-4 and TRBJ2-5, with unresolved D. The CDR3 sequence is 15 residues long. The germline V gene encodes CDR1 SGHNT and CDR2 YYREEE (reference sequence). Trimming took 1 base from V and 5 from J, leaving 15 bases between them. CDR3 in DNA: TGTGCCAGCAGCTTGTTTCAGGAGAAAAGGGAGACCCAGTACTTC. It codes for CASSLFQEKRETQYF.

The rearrangement uses TRBV10-3 and TRBJ1-3; D is possibly TRBD1 (6 bases). CDR3 length: 11 amino acids. Germline assignment: CDR1 ENHRY and CDR2 SYGVKD. Trimming took off 9 bases at V and 9 bases at J, with 12 bases between the two ends. The CDR3 is CAMGTGLTIYF. The CDR3 DNA is TGTGCCATGGGAACAGGGCTCACCATATATTTT.

The table lists this clonotype with a few counts. DNA for the CDR3: TGTGCCACCAGTGATTTTGGTGGGGGGAACAATGAGCAGTTCTTC. Translation: CATSDFGGGNNEQFF. The chain employs TRBV24-1 and TRBJ2-1, with TRBD2 as a possible D gene (6 bases). This CDR3 region has 15 residues. The ends were cut back, 1 base at V and 5 bases at J, with 11 bases in the middle. Germline V gene data show CDR1 as KGHDR and CDR2 as SFDVKD.

This clonotype appeared many times. The chain employs TRBV5-1 and TRBJ1-5; 8 bases map to TRBD1. CDR3 size: 14 residues. V gave up 0 bases and J gave up 5 bases; unmatched junction bases: 1. Per the germline V gene, CDR1 is SGHRS and CDR2 is YFSETQ. CDR3 nucleotide sequence: TGCGCCAGCAGCTTGGGGACAGGGTATCAGCCCCAGCATTTT. It yields the protein CASSLGTGYQPQHF. The full variable domain, in which reference TRBV5-1 and TRBJ1-5 provide the parts outside the CDR3, is KAGVTQTPRYLIKTRGQQVTLSCSPISGHRSVSWYQQTPGQGLQFLFEYFSETQRNKGNFPGRFSGRQFSNSRSEMNVSTLELGDSALYLCASSLGTGYQPQHFGDGTRLSIL.

This clonotype was detected only a few times. The V gene is TRBV4-3, the J gene TRBJ2-1; D is possibly TRBD2 (6 bases). Germline CDR1 reads LGHNA; CDR2 reads YSLEER. This CDR3 has 13 amino acids. Trimming pared 4 bases from V and 4 bases from J, leaving 8 bases between. The CDR3 region has the DNA TGCGCCAGCAGCCGGGACTTGTACAATGAGCAGTTCTTC. It yields the protein CASSRDLYNEQFF.

The V call is TRBV2, the J call TRBJ1-4; D is undetermined. The CDR3 loop spans 12 amino acids. Looked up from germline, CDR1 is SNHLY and CDR2 is FYNNEI. V dropped 8 bases and J dropped 6 bases, with 10 bases sitting between them. CDR3 region: CASAGGDEKLFF. The CDR3 DNA is TGTGCCAGCGCCGGAGGTGATGAAAAACTGTTTTTT.

The V call is TRBV7-9, the J call TRBJ2-3, with TRBD2 as a possible D gene (6 bases). The CDR3 contains 13 residues. The V gene's germline CDR1 is SEHNR and CDR2 FQNEAQ (reference sequence). Trimming removed 6 bases at V and 2 bases at J, with 9 bases between. This chain's CDR3 is CASSWGVTDTQYF. The CDR3 DNA follows: TGTGCCAGCAGTTGGGGGGTCACAGATACGCAGTATTTT.

The rearrangement uses TRBV3-1 and TRBJ2-5; TRBD1 matches at 7 bases. V lost 6 bases to trimming and J lost 2 bases; unmatched junction nucleotides: 9. CDR1 and CDR2 (germline): LGHDT, YNNKEL (reference sequence). CDR3 size: 15 residues. CDR3 sequence reads: CASSAFPGQQETQYF. CDR3 sequence (DNA): TGTGCCAGCAGTGCTTTTCCGGGACAGCAAGAGACCCAGTACTTC.

The chain is built from TRBV4-3 and TRBJ2-3, with D perhaps being TRBD1 or TRBD2 (5 bases each). V dropped 3 bases and J dropped 4 bases, with 14 bases sitting between them. CDR3 length: 15 amino acids. Germline CDR1 and CDR2: LGHNA and YSLEER. DNA of the CDR3: TGCGCCAGCAGCCACGGGGCCAGGGACGCAGATACGCAGTATTTT. Translating gives CASSHGARDADTQYF.

This clonotype was seen many times. The rearrangement joins TRBV6-5 to TRBJ2-7; D remains ambiguous. The CDR3 runs to 15 residues. The V end was cut by 5 bases, the J end by 1 base, with 15 bases between. Germline CDR1 is MNHEY and CDR2 is SVGAGI. DNA for the CDR3: TGTGCCAGCAGTAGAATGGTGGACCGTTCCTACGAGCAGTACTTC. Its protein product is CASSRMVDRSYEQYF.

This clonotype was recorded at least ten times. The J gene is TRBJ1-5, the V gene TRBV12-3 or TRBV12-4, with TRBD1 matching 8 bases. The length of the CDR3 is 14 residues. Trimming took 1 base from V and 5 from J; bases not matched to a gene: 1. The CDR3 nucleotides are TGTGCCAGCAGTTTAGGACAGGGGCATCAGCCCCAGCATTTT. It yields the protein CASSLGQGHQPQHF.

This clonotype was counted ten times or more. The gene calls are TRBV28 and TRBJ1-3; D uncertain. Germline lookup yields CDR1 MDHEN and CDR2 SYDVKM. This CDR3 has 15 residues. Trimming took 3 bases from V and 3 from J, leaving 12 bases between them. The CDR3 DNA reads TGTGCCAGCAGTTTTCAAAGGAGCAGTGGAAACACCATATATTTT. Protein sequence: CASSFQRSSGNTIYF.

This chain connects TRBV6-6 to TRBJ2-7; the D gene could be TRBD1 or TRBD2 (5 bases each). V was clipped by 5 bases and J by 7 bases, with 15 bases between them. The CDR3 has 13 residues. In germline, CDR1 is MNHNY, CDR2 SVGAGI (reference sequence). The CDR3, as DNA: TGTGCCAGCAGTATGGCCGGGGCTGGGGAGCAGTACGTC. Translation gives CASSMAGAGEQYV.

This clonotype came up a few times. The chain carries TRBV5-1 and TRBJ2-2, with a tentative D call TRBD1 (6 bases). V was pared by 2 bases and J by 5 bases, with 13 bases between. The CDR3 extends over 15 amino acids. Germline values: CDR1 SGHRS, CDR2 YFSETQ. CDR3 residues: CASSFRGQLTGELFF. CDR3 nucleotide sequence: TGCGCCAGCAGCTTCAGGGGACAACTTACCGGGGAGCTGTTTTTT.

This chain links TRBV10-2 with TRBJ1-1; D is ambiguous. CDR3 length: 12 amino acids. Germline values: CDR1 WSHSY, CDR2 SAAADI. Trimming cost V 6 bases and J 5 bases, with 10 bases left between them. CDR3 in amino acids: CASRGTATEAFF. The CDR3, as DNA: TGCGCCAGCAGGGGCACGGCGACTGAAGCTTTCTTT.

This clonotype was seen at least ten times. The V call is TRBV5-1, the J call TRBJ2-3, with 10 bases matching TRBD2. The junction had 6 bases not matched to a gene; V was cut back by 4 bases and J by 4 bases. Per germline, CDR1 SGHRS and CDR2 YFSETQ. The CDR3 has 15 residues. DNA of the CDR3: TGCGCCAGCAGCGCCAGCGGGGGGGCCCCAGATACGCAGTATTTT. Its translation is CASSASGGAPDTQYF. Full variable domain (remainder filled in from reference TRBV5-1 and TRBJ2-3): KAGVTQTPRYLIKTRGQQVTLSCSPISGHRSVSWYQQTPGQGLQFLFEYFSETQRNKGNFPGRFSGRQFSNSRSEMNVSTLELGDSALYLCASSASGGAPDTQYFGPGTRLTVL.

This clonotype was seen only a few times. The chain is built from TRBV5-1 and TRBJ1-4, with TRBD1 matching 10 bases. CDR1 and CDR2 (germline): SGHRS, YFSETQ. The V and J ends lost 9 bases and 6 bases, in that order; junction bases with no gene match: 8. This CDR3 spans 14 amino acids. The DNA of the CDR3 is TGCGCCACCGGACCAGGACAGGGGGATGAAAAACTGTTTTTT. It encodes CATGPGQGDEKLFF.

The V and J genes are TRBV20-1 and TRBJ2-7; 8 bases agree with TRBD1. The germline CDR1 and CDR2 sequences are DFQATT and SNEGSKA (reference sequence). After removal of 1 base from V and 3 bases from J, the junction contained 17 bases not matched to a gene. This CDR3 has 18 residues. Written as DNA, the CDR3 is TGCAGTGCTAGAGCGGGGGCAGGGGGCCTGGCTTCCAACTACGAGCAGTACTTC. Amino acids: CSARAGAGGLASNYEQYF.

The sample holds many counts of this clonotype. The chain employs TRBV7-2 and TRBJ2-5; 8 nucleotides align to TRBD1. The end of the DNA fits TRBJ2-3 better, so the J call may be wrong. Looked up from germline, CDR1 is SGHTA and CDR2 is FQGNSA. This CDR3 region has 13 residues. The CDR3 bases are TGTGCCAGCAGCTTCGGGACAGGTGGCACGCAGTATTTT. Its protein product is CASSFGTGGTQYF.

The chain employs TRBV6-2 or TRBV6-3 and TRBJ2-5; D unclear. CDR1 MNHEY and CDR2 SVGEGT come from the germline V gene. This CDR3 contains 15 residues. V was cut by 0 bases and J by 5 bases, with 13 bases left in between. The CDR3 nucleotides read TGTGCCAGCAGTTACTCGGCCCGCGGCCTTGAGACCCAGTACTTC. Translated, it gives CASSYSARGLETQYF.

This clonotype was observed a handful of times. This rearrangement joins TRBV20-1 to TRBJ2-7; possibly TRBD2 for D (5 bases). Per the germline V gene, CDR1 is DFQATT and CDR2 is SNEGSKA (reference sequence). V shed 6 bases and J shed 2 bases, with 14 bases lying between them. The CDR3 totals 13 residues. DNA of the CDR3: TGCAGTGCGACGACCGGGGTCGCCTACGAGCAGTACGTC. Its protein is CSATTGVAYEQYV.

The chain joins TRBV7-2 to TRBJ2-5; 11 positions match TRBD2. The length of the CDR3 is 17 residues. Losses at the gene ends were 0 bases for V and 3 bases for J; bases not matched to a gene: 6. CDR1 is SGHTA, CDR2 FQGNSA, per germline. The CDR3 loop is CASSLAFSGGAEETQYF. The CDR3 DNA reads TGTGCCAGCAGCTTAGCTTTTAGCGGGGGGGCCGAAGAGACCCAGTACTTC.

This clonotype was found a few times. The chain combines TRBV19 with TRBJ2-1, with D perhaps TRBD2 (5 bases). The germline V and J ends were trimmed by 5 bases and 5 bases, with 16 bases remaining between them. The CDR3 totals 15 residues. From germline, CDR1 is LNHDA and CDR2 SQIVND (reference sequence). The CDR3 DNA reads TGTGCCAGTAGTTGGGTTGGGAGAGGGCACAATGAGCAGTTCTTC. This encodes CASSWVGRGHNEQFF.